These T cell receptor beta chains were read from a single sample in a study of CD8 T cells in ankylosing spondylitis. In TCRdb, the 5' RACE reads were re-called with MiXCR into one record per CDR3 protein. This sample has about 88,000 distinct CDR3 sequences, with around 25% found just once. Sample: blood, either unsorted or a sorted T cell fraction (not recorded which). The receptors come from a male donor with ankylosing spondylitis or in good health (not recorded which). Both conserved end residues are part of each CDR3. D genes are given only for firm matches. Expanded clones are given a class, and other clones once, few, many or no size at all.

abundance | d_gene | j_gene | v_gene | CDR3nt | CDR3aa
- | - | TRBJ1-4 | TRBV18 | TGTGCCAGCTTCCCCGACGAGGGAAAACTGTTTTTT | CASFPDEGKLFF
- | - | TRBJ2-5 | TRBV15 | TGTGCCACCAGCAGAGATCTGGGCAAAGAGGAGACCCAGTACTTC | CATSRDLGKEETQYF
many | - | TRBJ2-1 | TRBV5-1 | TGCGCCAGCAGCTTGGACCCGACTTCGGCGGGTGAGCAGTTCTTC | CASSLDPTSAGEQFF
- | TRBD1 | TRBJ1-4 | TRBV7-3 | TGTGCCAGCAGCTCAGCCGACAGGGGCGGGGAAAAACTGTTTTTT | CASSSADRGGEKLFF
- | - | TRBJ2-5 | TRBV28 | TGTGCCAGCAGTGGGATTTCGCAAGAGACCCAGTACTTC | CASSGISQETQYF
- | - | TRBJ2-1 | TRBV7-6 | TGTGCCAGCAGCTCAGGTAGCGAGTTTGGTTACAATGAGCAGTTCTTC | CASSSGSEFGYNEQFF
- | - | TRBJ2-7 | TRBV28 | TGTGCCAGCGCGAAGTATCTTAGTGACGAGCAGTACTTC | CASAKYLSDEQYF
few | - | TRBJ1-5 | TRBV18 | TGTGCCAGCTCACCTTACAGGGATAGCAATCAGCCCCAGCATTTT | CASSPYRDSNQPQHF
- | TRBD1 | TRBJ1-2 | TRBV25-1 | TGTGCCAGCAGCCGGGGACAGGGGCGCGTAAGCTACACCTTC | CASSRGQGRVSYTF
few | TRBD2 | TRBJ2-7 | TRBV7-9 | TGTGCCAGCAGCCACGGGACTAGCGGGTGGGAGCAGTACTTC | CASSHGTSGWEQYF
few | TRBD1 | TRBJ2-2 | TRBV2 | TGTGCCAGCAGCTCCGGACAGGGGACGCGCACCGGGGAGCTGTTTTTT | CASSSGQGTRTGELFF
- | - | TRBJ2-1 | TRBV20-1 | TGCAGTGCTAGAGCCCCGGGTAGAGGGCTATCGCAGTTCTTC | CSARAPGRGLSQFF
few | - | TRBJ1-1 | TRBV5-1 | TGCGCCAGCAGCCCACATCTTACGGGTTCCAACACTGAAGCTTTCTTT | CASSPHLTGSNTEAFF